This TCR beta chain was captured in a study of blood T cell repertoires in COVID-19. As for the study in general: T cells, B-cell-depleted T cells, or PBMCs supplied cDNA or gDNA.

This clone was detected once. In the original processing: Reference gene primer amplification gave nucleated cell count estimates. The assay was immunoSEQ multiplex PCR, and TCRdb's table has in-frame clones only and misses some. From that table come the V and J calls and clone size; the DNA was used to work out D and trimming. The sample has over 10,000 clones; around 91% are singletons. The germline V gene has CDR1 LNHDA and CDR2 SQIVND (reference sequence). Trimming pared 7 bases from V and 10 bases from J, leaving 18 bases between. The CDR3 runs to 13 residues. This sequence was found in a human donor with active COVID-19. The donor label of this sample is uncertain. J is TRBJ2-3 and V is TRBV19; TRBD2 might be the D (6 bases). The sample was peripheral blood. CDR3 in DNA: TGTGCCAGTAAAACTAGGGGCGGGGTATCGCAGTATTTT. The encoded protein is CASKTRGGVSQYF.